The rows below give T cell receptor beta chains drawn from one sample of a study of cytomegalovirus exposure and HLA in healthy donors. The repertoire was sequenced with immunoSEQ multiplex PCR; TCRdb's copy has only in-frame clones and lacks some. The table records 120,000 or so clones, 65% to 85% of them present only once. The sequenced sample was PBMCs. The source is a man aged 50 to 60 in good health and CMV-seronegative. Each CDR3 is given with its conserved first and last residue. The D gene is left open where the match is weak. The size field is filled for only some rows; it gives once, few, many or a size class.

TGTGCCAGCAGGCCGGGACTAGCGGGGGAAGAGACCCAGTACTTC CASRPGLAGEETQYF TRBD2 TRBV2 - TRBJ2-5
TGTGCCAGCAACGCCGGGACTAGAGGGGACTATGGCTACACCTTC CASNAGTRGDYGYTF - TRBV7-8 - TRBJ1-2
TGTGCCAGCAGCTTGTTAACTAGCGGGGGCCCCTACGAGCAGTACTTC CASSLLTSGGPYEQYF TRBD2 TRBV5-4 - TRBJ2-7
TGCAGCGTTGAACAGGCCGCGGGGGCTGAAGCTTTCTTT CSVEQAAGAEAFF - TRBV29-1 - TRBJ1-1
TGTGCCAGCAGCTTAAGGGGGAAGGATACGCAGTATTTT CASSLRGKDTQYF - TRBV7-9 - TRBJ2-3
TGTGCCAGTACCTTAAGGGAGGCAACGGAAGCTTTCTTT CASTLREATEAFF - TRBV19 - TRBJ1-1
TGTGCCAGCAGTCCCGGCGGGTTTACCTACGAGCAGTACTTC CASSPGGFTYEQYF - TRBV5-4 - TRBJ2-7
TGTGCCAGCAGTTCCCCGACTAGCGGGGGGGAGACCCAGTACTTC CASSSPTSGGETQYF TRBD2 TRBV28 few TRBJ2-5
TGTGCCAGCAGCTTAGTACCCGGGGGAAACACCATATATTTT CASSLVPGGNTIYF - TRBV7-2 - TRBJ1-3
TGTGCCAGCAGCTTACTAGCGGGGTATGAGCAGTTCTTC CASSLLAGYEQFF TRBD2 TRBV7-6 - TRBJ2-1
TGTGCCAGCAGTGACTCGATTTTGGGGGGGCCCCAGTACTTC CASSDSILGGPQYF - TRBV6-4 - TRBJ2-5
TGTGCTAGTGGTTTGGTATTGGGACAGGGCATCATGGCTTTCTTT CASGLVLGQGIMAFF TRBD1 TRBV12-5 - TRBJ1-1
TGTGCCAGCAGTTTATTGCGGGGGGGCCCCTACAATGAGCAGTTCTTC CASSLLRGGPYNEQFF TRBD2 TRBV27 - TRBJ2-1
TGCGCCAGCAGGTCAGACAGGGGCTCTGGAAACACCATATATTTT CASRSDRGSGNTIYF TRBD1 TRBV5-1 - TRBJ1-3
TGTGCCAGCAGCTTAGCCGGGGATCAGCCCCAGCATTTT CASSLAGDQPQHF - TRBV7-2 - TRBJ1-5
TGTGCCAGCAGCTCGACAGCTAGCAATCAGCCCCAGCATTTT CASSSTASNQPQHF - TRBV6-6 - TRBJ1-5
TGTGCCAGCAAGCCCGGGACAGGGGGGAATCAGCCCCAGCATTTT CASKPGTGGNQPQHF TRBD1 TRBV6-4 - TRBJ1-5
TGTGCCAGCAGTGTTTTAACGGGGGGTGGGAACACCGGGGAGCTGTTTTTT CASSVLTGGGNTGELFF TRBD2 TRBV6-1 few TRBJ2-2
TGTGCCAGCAGCAAACGGGACAGGGGTCCCTCTGGCTGCTACGAGCAGTACTTC CASSKRDRGPSGCYEQYF - TRBV21-1 - TRBJ2-7
TGTGCTAGTGGCCCCGGGACAGACCAAGAGACCCAGTACTTC CASGPGTDQETQYF TRBD1 TRBV12-5 - TRBJ2-5
TGTGCCAGTAGTATAGGCAGGGGTGCTGAAGCTTTCTTT CASSIGRGAEAFF - TRBV19 - TRBJ1-1
TGTGCCAGCAGCGTATCCGGTAACTATGGCTACACCTTC CASSVSGNYGYTF - TRBV9 - TRBJ1-2
TGTGCCAGCAGCTTATTGGGCTTGAACACTGAAGCTTTCTTT CASSLLGLNTEAFF - TRBV7-3 - TRBJ1-1
TGTGCCAGCAGTTTAATCGGGGACATGAACACTGAAGCTTTCTTT CASSLIGDMNTEAFF - TRBV28 - TRBJ1-1
TGCGCCAGCAGCTTGGCCCCCGTAACTAATGAAAAACTGTTTTTT CASSLAPVTNEKLFF - TRBV5-1 - TRBJ1-4
TGTGCCAGCAGCAGAGAGTACAATGAGCAGTTCTTC CASSREYNEQFF - TRBV7-2 - TRBJ2-1
TGCAGCGTTGGATTCAATCCAGGGAACTATGGCTACACCTTC CSVGFNPGNYGYTF - TRBV29-1 few TRBJ1-2
TGCGCCAGCAGCCGGGGGGGGAGCGGACAGGACGAGCAGTACTTC CASSRGGSGQDEQYF - TRBV5-1 - TRBJ2-7
TGTGCCAGTAGTATAACCAGGGAGGCCGCTGAAGCTTTCTTT CASSITREAAEAFF - TRBV19 once TRBJ1-1
TGTGCCAGCAGTGAATATACGGGCACAGATACGCAGTATTTT CASSEYTGTDTQYF - TRBV25-1 few TRBJ2-3
TGTGGGGGCGGCTTTGTCGGAACTGAAGCTTTCTTT CGGGFVGTEAFF - TRBV30 - TRBJ1-1
TGTGCCAGCAGCTCCCACAGGGGGCGCATCGGCGAGCAGTACTTC CASSSHRGRIGEQYF TRBD1 TRBV11-2 - TRBJ2-7
TGTGCCAGCAGTTACGGACTAGCAGCCGGGGAGCTGTTTTTT CASSYGLAAGELFF TRBD2 TRBV27 - TRBJ2-2
TGTGCCAGCAGTACTACAGGGAGATGGACTGAAGCTTTCTTT CASSTTGRWTEAFF - TRBV27 - TRBJ1-1
TGTGCCAGCAGCGGTGGCGGAGCAGATACGCAGTATTTT CASSGGGADTQYF - TRBV9 - TRBJ2-3
TGCGCCAGCAGCTTGGATGCCAGAAACTCCTACGAGCAGTACTTC CASSLDARNSYEQYF - TRBV5-1 - TRBJ2-7
TGCGCCAGCAGCCCGCAGACAAGTAACACTGAAGCTTTCTTT CASSPQTSNTEAFF - TRBV5-1 few TRBJ1-1
TGTGCCAGCAACTACCCGACGGGACAGCTAAACACTGAAGCTTTCTTT CASNYPTGQLNTEAFF TRBD1 TRBV28 - TRBJ1-1
TGTGCCAGCAGCCCCGGGACAGGGGGGATCAATGAGCAGTTCTTC CASSPGTGGINEQFF TRBD1 TRBV7-9 - TRBJ2-1
TGTGCCAGTGGAGGTTGGGAGCAGTTCTTC CASGGWEQFF - TRBV19 - TRBJ2-1
TGTGCCAGCAGCTTGCCAGGGATAGGCACCTACGAGCAGTACTTC CASSLPGIGTYEQYF - TRBV5-6 few TRBJ2-7
TGTGCCAGCAGTTACTCGGGACTCAGCGAAAACGAAGCTTTCTTT CASSYSGLSENEAFF - TRBV6-5 - TRBJ1-1
TGTGCCAGCAGCAGACCTGGGACACCGCACGCGGGGCAGTACTTC CASSRPGTPHAGQYF - TRBV7-8 - TRBJ2-7
TGTGCCAGCAGTTTTATGAGGGTATCTGAAGCTTTCTTT CASSFMRVSEAFF - TRBV28 few TRBJ1-1
TGTGCCAGCTCGGGGTCATCGGAGGAGCTGTTTTTT CASSGSSEELFF - TRBV11-2 - TRBJ2-2
TGTGCCTGGAGTCCCAGAGGACAGGGCAGCACAGATACGCAGTATTTT CAWSPRGQGSTDTQYF TRBD1 TRBV30 - TRBJ2-3
TGTGCCAGCAGCAGAGGTGGTCGCACAGATACGCAGTATTTT CASSRGGRTDTQYF - TRBV7-3 - TRBJ2-3
TGTGCCAGTAGTATAGTGGGAGGGGTTGGTCGAGAGGGCTACACCTTC CASSIVGGVGREGYTF - TRBV19 once TRBJ1-2
TGTGCCAGCAGGACCCCCCTAGCTGGCCAAGAGACCCAGTACTTC CASRTPLAGQETQYF - TRBV2 - TRBJ2-5
TGTGCCAGCAGCTTGATGGGGACTACCTACGAGCAGTACTTC CASSLMGTTYEQYF TRBD2 TRBV5-6 - TRBJ2-7
TGTGCCAGTTCTGCCTCCAGAGAGACCCAGTACTTC CASSASRETQYF - TRBV19 - TRBJ2-5
TGTGCCAGCAGTGAAGCGACAGCGGGACCGAGCTATTTT CASSEATAGPSYF TRBD2 TRBV2 - TRBJ2-3
TGTGCCAGCAGCCCGACAGGGGTGATAGGCTATGGCTACACCTTC CASSPTGVIGYGYTF TRBD1 TRBV5-6 - TRBJ1-2
TGTGCCAGCAGTAACCGACGGGGTGGGAACACTGAAGCTTTCTTT CASSNRRGGNTEAFF - TRBV6-5 - TRBJ1-1
TGTGCTAGTGGTTTGGTCCCCGGACTCCCGAGGGATGGCTACACCTTC CASGLVPGLPRDGYTF - TRBV12-5 once TRBJ1-2